The source of this T cell receptor beta chain is a study of spatial heterogeneity in lung cancer. Via MiXCR, TCRdb re-called the 5' RACE reads, giving one row per CDR3 protein. The sample contains about 36,000 distinct CDR3 sequences, less than 5.5% of which appear only once. At least ten counts were recorded for this clonotype. Its antigen is not known. Study-wide results and caveats: At tumor resection, ubiquitous expanded TCRs were detected in blood more often than later.

The time point denotes: sample taken at primary tumor resection. Whole RNA came from tumor, nontumor lung or frozen PBMC and was sequenced without being sorted. This clonotype was obtained from a female donor with early-stage non-small cell lung cancer. This specimen consisted of PBMCs, obtained at surgery.

The CDR3 sequence: CASGRDAYSNQPQHF. Written as DNA, the CDR3 is TGTGCCAGCGGCAGGGACGCCTATAGCAATCAGCCCCAGCATTTT. This rearrangement joins TRBV6-1 to TRBJ1-5; D possibly corresponds to TRBD1 (5 bases). The V end lost 8 bases, the J end lost 0 bases, and 14 bases lay between the germline ends. The CDR3 spans 15 residues. Germline values: CDR1 MNHNS, CDR2 SASEGT.